Detailed here is one TCR beta chain. The data derive from a study of blood T cell repertoires in COVID-19. Across the study: The United States, Italy and Spain supplied acute and convalescent COVID-19 samples. Nucleic acid was either cDNA or gDNA, and it came from T cells, B-cell-depleted T cells, or PBMCs.

The method was immunoSEQ multiplex PCR; TCRdb's version includes in-frame clones alone and lacks a portion of them. The sample lists some 270,000 clones, about 88% occurring once. Germline assignment: CDR1 SGHTA and CDR2 FQGNSA. Trimming cost V 7 bases and J 2 bases, with 17 bases left between them. CDR3 length: 15 residues. The chain couples TRBV7-2 to TRBJ1-2, with a tentative D call TRBD1 (5 bases). Sequencing used peripheral blood. The source of this sequence is a woman in her thirties or forties who had recovered from COVID-19. CDR3 DNA: TGTGCCAGCATAGCCGACAGCCAACTCAACTATGGCTACACCTTC. Amino acid sequence: CASIADSQLNYGYTF.